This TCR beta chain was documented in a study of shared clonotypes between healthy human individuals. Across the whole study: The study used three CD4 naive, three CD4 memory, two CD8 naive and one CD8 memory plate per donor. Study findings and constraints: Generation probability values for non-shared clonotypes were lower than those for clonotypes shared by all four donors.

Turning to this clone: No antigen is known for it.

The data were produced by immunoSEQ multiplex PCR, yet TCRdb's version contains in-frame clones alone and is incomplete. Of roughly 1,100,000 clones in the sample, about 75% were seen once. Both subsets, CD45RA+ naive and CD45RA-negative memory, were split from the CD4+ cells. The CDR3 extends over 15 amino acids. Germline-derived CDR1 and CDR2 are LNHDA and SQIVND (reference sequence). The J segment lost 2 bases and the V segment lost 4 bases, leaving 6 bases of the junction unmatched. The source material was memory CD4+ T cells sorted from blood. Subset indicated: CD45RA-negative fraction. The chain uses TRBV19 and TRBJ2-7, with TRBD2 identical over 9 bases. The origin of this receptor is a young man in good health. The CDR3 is CASSKAGGSPYEQYF. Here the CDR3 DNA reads TGTGCCAGTAGTAAAGCGGGAGGCAGCCCCTACGAGCAGTACTTC. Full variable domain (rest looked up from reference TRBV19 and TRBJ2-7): DGGITQSPKYLFRKEGQNVTLSCEQNLNHDAMYWYRQDPGQGLRLIYYSQIVNDFQKGDIAEGYSVSREKKESFPLTVTSAQKNPTAFYLCASSKAGGSPYEQYFGPGTRLTVT.